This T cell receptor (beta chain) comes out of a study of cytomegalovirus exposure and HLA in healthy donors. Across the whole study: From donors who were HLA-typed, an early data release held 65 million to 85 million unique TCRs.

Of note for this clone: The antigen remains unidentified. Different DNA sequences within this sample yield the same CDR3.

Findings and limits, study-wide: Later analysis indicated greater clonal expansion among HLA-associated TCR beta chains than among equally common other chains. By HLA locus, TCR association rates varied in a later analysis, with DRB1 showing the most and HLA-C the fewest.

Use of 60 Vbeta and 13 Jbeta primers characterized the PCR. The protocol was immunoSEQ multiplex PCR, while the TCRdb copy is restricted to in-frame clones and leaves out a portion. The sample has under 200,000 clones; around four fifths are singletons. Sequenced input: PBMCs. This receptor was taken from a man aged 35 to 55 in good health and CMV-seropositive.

CDR3 sequence reads: CASSLAGGQETQYF. The CDR3 DNA sequence: TGCGCCAGCAGCTTGGCAGGGGGGCAAGAGACCCAGTACTTC. This chain joins TRBV5-1 and TRBJ2-5, with a weak D call TRBD1 (7 bases). Germline V gene lookup returns CDR1 SGHRS and CDR2 YFSETQ. Trimming shortened V by 0 bases and J by 2 bases, and 8 bases separated the two germline ends. This CDR3 has 14 amino acids.